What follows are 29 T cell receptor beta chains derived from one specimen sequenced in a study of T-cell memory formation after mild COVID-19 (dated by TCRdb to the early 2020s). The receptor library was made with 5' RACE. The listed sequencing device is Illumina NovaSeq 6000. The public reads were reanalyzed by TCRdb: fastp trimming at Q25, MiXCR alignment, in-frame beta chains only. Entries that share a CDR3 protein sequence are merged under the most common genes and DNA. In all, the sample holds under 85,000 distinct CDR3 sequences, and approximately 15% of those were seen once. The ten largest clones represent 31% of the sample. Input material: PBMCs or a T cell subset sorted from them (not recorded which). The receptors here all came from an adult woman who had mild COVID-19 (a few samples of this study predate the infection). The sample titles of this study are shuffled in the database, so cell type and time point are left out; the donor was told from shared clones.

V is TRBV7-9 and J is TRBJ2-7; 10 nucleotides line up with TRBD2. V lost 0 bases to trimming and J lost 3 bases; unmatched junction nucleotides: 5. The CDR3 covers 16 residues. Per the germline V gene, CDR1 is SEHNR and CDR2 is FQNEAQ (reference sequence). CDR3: CASSLAMPSGSYEQYF. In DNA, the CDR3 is TGTGCCAGCAGCTTAGCGATGCCTAGCGGGAGCTACGAGCAGTACTTC.

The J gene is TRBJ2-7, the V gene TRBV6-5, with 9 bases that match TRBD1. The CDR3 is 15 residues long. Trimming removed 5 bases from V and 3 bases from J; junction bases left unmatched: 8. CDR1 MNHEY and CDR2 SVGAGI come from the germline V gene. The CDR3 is CASSERDREFYEQYF. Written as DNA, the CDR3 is TGTGCCAGCAGTGAAAGGGACAGGGAATTCTACGAGCAGTACTTC.

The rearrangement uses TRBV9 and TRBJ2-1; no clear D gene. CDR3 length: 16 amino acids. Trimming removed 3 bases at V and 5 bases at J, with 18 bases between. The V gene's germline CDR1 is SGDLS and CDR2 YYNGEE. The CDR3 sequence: CASSAPARRRNNEQFF. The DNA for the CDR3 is TGTGCCAGCAGCGCCCCTGCGCGACGACGAAACAATGAGCAGTTCTTC.

The CDR3 here is CSARSPMNTEAFF. DNA of the CDR3: TGCAGTGCTAGGTCACCCATGAACACTGAAGCTTTCTTT. The gene calls are TRBV20-1 and TRBJ1-1; D is undetermined. From germline, CDR1 is DFQATT and CDR2 SNEGSKA (reference sequence). This CDR3 spans 13 amino acids. V gave up 3 bases and J gave up 0 bases, with 8 bases separating them.

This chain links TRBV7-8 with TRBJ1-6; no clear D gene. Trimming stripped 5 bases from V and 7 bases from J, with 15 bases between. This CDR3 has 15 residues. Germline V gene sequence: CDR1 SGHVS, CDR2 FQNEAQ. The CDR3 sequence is CASSPAQPLNSPLHF. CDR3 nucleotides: TGTGCCAGCAGCCCCGCCCAACCCCTCAATTCACCCCTCCACTTT.

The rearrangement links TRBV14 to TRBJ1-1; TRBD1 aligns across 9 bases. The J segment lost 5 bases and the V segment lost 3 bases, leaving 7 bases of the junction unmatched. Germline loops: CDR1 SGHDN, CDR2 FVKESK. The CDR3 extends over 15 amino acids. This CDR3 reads CASSHPGDRDTEAFF. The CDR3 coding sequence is TGTGCCAGCAGCCACCCCGGGGACAGGGATACTGAAGCTTTCTTT.

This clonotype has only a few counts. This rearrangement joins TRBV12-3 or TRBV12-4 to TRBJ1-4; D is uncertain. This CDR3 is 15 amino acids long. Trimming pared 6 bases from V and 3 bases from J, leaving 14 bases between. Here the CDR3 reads CASRPDGRANEKLFF. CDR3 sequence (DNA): TGTGCCAGCAGACCCGACGGACGGGCTAATGAAAAACTGTTTTTT.

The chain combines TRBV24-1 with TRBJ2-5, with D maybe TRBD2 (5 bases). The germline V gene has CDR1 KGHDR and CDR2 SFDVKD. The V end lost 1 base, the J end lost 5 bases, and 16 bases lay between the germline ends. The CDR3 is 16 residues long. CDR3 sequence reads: CATSDLPREGWETQYF. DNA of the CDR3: TGTGCCACCAGTGATTTACCCCGGGAAGGATGGGAGACCCAGTACTTC.

The CDR3 protein is CASSYDEGVTSPLHF. CDR3 nucleotides: TGTGCCAGCAGTTACGATGAGGGGGTGACTTCACCCCTCCACTTT. This chain links TRBV12-3 or TRBV12-4 with TRBJ1-6; tentative D call: TRBD1 (6 bases). V shed 4 bases and J shed 9 bases, with 16 bases lying between them. The CDR3 extends over 15 amino acids.

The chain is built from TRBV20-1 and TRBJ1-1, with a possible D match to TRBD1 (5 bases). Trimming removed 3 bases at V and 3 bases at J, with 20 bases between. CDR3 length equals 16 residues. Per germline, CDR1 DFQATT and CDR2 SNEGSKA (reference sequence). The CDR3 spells CSARTGGTEVHTEAFF. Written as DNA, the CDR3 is TGCAGTGCTAGGACCGGAGGGACGGAGGTTCACACTGAAGCTTTCTTT.

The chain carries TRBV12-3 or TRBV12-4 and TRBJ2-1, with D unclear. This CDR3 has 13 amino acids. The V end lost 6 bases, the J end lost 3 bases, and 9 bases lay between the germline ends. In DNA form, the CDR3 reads TGTGCCAGCAGCGGACCCAACTACAATGAGCAGTTCTTC. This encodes CASSGPNYNEQFF.

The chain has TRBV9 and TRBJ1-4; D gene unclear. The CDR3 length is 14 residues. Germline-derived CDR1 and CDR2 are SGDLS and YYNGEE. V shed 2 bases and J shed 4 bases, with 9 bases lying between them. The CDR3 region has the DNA TGTGCCAGCAGCGTGAAAGGGATTAATGAAAAACTGTTTTTT. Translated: CASSVKGINEKLFF.

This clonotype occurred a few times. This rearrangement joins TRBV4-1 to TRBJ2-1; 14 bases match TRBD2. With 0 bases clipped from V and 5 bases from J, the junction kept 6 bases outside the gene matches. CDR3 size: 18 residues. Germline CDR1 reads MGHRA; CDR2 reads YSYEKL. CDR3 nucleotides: TGCGCCAGCAGCCAAGATCGGGTGGGACTAGCGGGGGACAATGAGCAGTTCTTC. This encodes CASSQDRVGLAGDNEQFF.

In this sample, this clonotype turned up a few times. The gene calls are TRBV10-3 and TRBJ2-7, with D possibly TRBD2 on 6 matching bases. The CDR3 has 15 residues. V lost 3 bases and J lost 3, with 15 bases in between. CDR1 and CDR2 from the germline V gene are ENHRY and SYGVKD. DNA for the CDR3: TGTGCCATCAGTGACCCGGGACTTCCTAACTACGAGCAGTACTTC. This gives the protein CAISDPGLPNYEQYF.

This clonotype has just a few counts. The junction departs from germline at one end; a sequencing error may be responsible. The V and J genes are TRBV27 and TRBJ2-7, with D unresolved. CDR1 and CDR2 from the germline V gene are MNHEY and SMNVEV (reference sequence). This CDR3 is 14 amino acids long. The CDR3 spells CASSLSSWAYEQYF. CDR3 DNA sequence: TGTGCCAGCAGTCTATCGTCATGGGCCTACGAGCAGTACTTC.

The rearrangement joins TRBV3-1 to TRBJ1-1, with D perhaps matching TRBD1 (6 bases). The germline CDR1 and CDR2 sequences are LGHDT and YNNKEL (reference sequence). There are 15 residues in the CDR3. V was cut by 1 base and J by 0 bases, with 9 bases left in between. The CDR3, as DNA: TGTGCCAGCAGCCAAGGGACAGTAATGAACACTGAAGCTTTCTTT. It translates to CASSQGTVMNTEAFF.

Here the CDR3 reads CASSEAGSYQETQYF. CDR3 nucleotide sequence: TGTGCCAGCAGTGAAGCGGGAAGTTACCAAGAGACCCAGTACTTC. The chain is built from TRBV2 and TRBJ2-5; D not resolved. V dropped 0 bases and J dropped 0 bases, with 8 bases sitting between them. CDR1 is SNHLY and CDR2 is FYNNEI in the germline V gene. The CDR3 length is 15 residues.

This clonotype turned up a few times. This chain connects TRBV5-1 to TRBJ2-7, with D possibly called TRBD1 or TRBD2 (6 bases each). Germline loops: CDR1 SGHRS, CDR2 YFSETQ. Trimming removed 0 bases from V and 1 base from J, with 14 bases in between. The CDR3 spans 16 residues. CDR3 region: CASSLAWGAGSYEQYF. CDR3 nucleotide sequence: TGCGCCAGCAGCTTGGCCTGGGGGGCTGGGTCCTACGAGCAGTACTTC.

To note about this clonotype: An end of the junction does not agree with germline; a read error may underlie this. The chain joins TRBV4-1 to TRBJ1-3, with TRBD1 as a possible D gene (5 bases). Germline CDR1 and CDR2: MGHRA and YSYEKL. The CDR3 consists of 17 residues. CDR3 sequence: CASSQDPNLSGGSTIYF. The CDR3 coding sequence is TGCGCCAGCAGCCAAGATCCCAACTTGAGCGGGGGAAGCACCATATATTTT.

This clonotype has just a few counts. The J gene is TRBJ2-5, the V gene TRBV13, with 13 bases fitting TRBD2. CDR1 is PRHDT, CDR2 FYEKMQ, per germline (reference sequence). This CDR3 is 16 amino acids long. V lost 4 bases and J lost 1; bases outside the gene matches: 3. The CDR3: CASSYGTSGVQETQYF. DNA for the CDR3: TGTGCCAGCAGCTATGGGACTAGCGGGGTCCAAGAGACCCAGTACTTC.

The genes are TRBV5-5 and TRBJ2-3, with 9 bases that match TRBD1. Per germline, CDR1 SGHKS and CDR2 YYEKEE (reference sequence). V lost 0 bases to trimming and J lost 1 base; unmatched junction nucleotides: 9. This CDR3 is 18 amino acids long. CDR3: CASSLDRVGQGGTDTQYF. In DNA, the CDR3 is TGTGCCAGCAGCTTGGACCGGGTGGGACAGGGCGGCACAGATACGCAGTATTTT.

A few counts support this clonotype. CDR3 in DNA: TGCAGTGCTACGATAGGGGTGACTAGCACAGATACGCAGTATTTT. Encoded protein: CSATIGVTSTDTQYF. The chain carries TRBV20-1 and TRBJ2-3; TRBD1 is a possible D gene (5 bases). Germline assignment: CDR1 DFQATT and CDR2 SNEGSKA (reference sequence). The germline V and J ends were trimmed by 4 bases and 0 bases, with 14 bases remaining between them. The CDR3 runs 15 residues.

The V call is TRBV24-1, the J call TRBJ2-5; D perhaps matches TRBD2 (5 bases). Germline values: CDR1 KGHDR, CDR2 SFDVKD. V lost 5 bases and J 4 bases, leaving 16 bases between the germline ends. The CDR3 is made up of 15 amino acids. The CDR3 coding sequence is TGTGCCACCAGTGCCTCGGGGTCCTGGGGAGAGACCCAGTACTTC. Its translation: CATSASGSWGETQYF.

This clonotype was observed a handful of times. The CDR3 protein is CASSGAIAGASSYNEQFF. The CDR3 coding sequence is TGCGCCAGCAGCGGGGCGATAGCGGGCGCGAGCTCCTACAATGAGCAGTTCTTC. The gene calls are TRBV4-1 and TRBJ2-1; the match to TRBD2 covers 7 bases. Germline lookup yields CDR1 MGHRA and CDR2 YSYEKL. V was pared by 5 bases and J by 0 bases, with 13 bases of the junction left unmatched. The CDR3 is 18 residues long.

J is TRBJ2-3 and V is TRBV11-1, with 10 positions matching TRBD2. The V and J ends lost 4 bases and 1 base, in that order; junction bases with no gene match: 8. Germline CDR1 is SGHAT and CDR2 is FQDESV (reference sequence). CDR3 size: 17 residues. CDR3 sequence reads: CASSWDLAGVGTDTQYF. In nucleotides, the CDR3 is TGTGCCAGCAGCTGGGATCTAGCGGGAGTGGGCACAGATACGCAGTATTTT.

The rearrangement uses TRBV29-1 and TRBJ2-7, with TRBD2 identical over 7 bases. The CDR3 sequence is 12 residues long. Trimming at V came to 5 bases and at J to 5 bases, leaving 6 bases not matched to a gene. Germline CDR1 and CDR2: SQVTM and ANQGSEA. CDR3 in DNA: TGCAGCGTTCGCGGGAGTTTGAACGAGCAGTACTTC. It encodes CSVRGSLNEQYF.

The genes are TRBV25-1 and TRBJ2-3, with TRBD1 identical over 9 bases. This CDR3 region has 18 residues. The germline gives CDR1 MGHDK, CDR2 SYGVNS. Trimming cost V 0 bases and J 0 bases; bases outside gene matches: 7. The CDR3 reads CASSEYGRGTGSTDTQYF. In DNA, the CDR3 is TGTGCCAGCAGTGAATATGGGCGCGGGACAGGGAGCACAGATACGCAGTATTTT.

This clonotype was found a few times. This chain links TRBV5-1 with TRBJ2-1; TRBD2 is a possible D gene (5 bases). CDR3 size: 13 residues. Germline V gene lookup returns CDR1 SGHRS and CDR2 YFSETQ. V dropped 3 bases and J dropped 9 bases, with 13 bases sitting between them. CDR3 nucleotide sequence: TGCGCCAGCAGCTCGGATGGGGAGCCTGAGCAGTTCTTC. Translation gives CASSSDGEPEQFF.

CDR3 nucleotides: TGTGCCAGCAGTCACAGTACTAGCGGGGGTATCTACGAGCAGTACTTC. This translates into CASSHSTSGGIYEQYF. The chain joins TRBV9 to TRBJ2-7; the match to TRBD2 covers 11 bases. This CDR3 comprises 16 residues. V dropped 5 bases and J dropped 3; count of bases not matched to a gene: 10. Germline-derived CDR1 and CDR2 are SGDLS and YYNGEE.